This is a list of T cell receptor beta chains from one sample in a study of metastatic and nonmetastatic thyroid tumors. MiXCR was used by TCRdb to re-call the PCR reads. The table lists about 85,000 clones, around 9.2% of them singletons. The sequenced sample consisted of blood. The receptors shown here come from a female donor with papillary thyroid cancer or a benign thyroid nodule (not recorded which). Some clones in this sample may be carry-over from other donors' samples. Each CDR3 is given with its conserved first and last residue. D genes are given only for firm matches. For some rows the clone size is stated as once, few or many, or as a class when expanded; others skip it.

TRBJ1-6 | NA | many | TRBV20-1 | CSARAGPTDNSPLHF | TGCAGTGCTAGAGCGGGTCCCACTGATAATTCACCCCTCCACTTT
TRBJ1-2 | NA | many | TRBV3-1 | CASSQTSYGYTF | TGTGCCAGCAGCCAAACATCGTATGGCTACACCTTC
TRBJ1-4 | NA | many | TRBV4-1 | CASSQANPGPEKLFF | TGCGCCAGCAGCCAAGCCAACCCGGGACCCGAAAAACTGTTTTTT
TRBJ2-1 | NA | NA | TRBV27 | CASSAQGLTYNEQFF | TGTGCCAGCAGCGCACAGGGCCTAACCTACAATGAGCAGTTCTTC
TRBJ2-6 | NA | many | TRBV3-1 | CASSQEGPGAGANVLTF | TGTGCCAGCAGCCAAGAAGGCCCAGGGGCTGGGGCCAACGTCCTGACTTTC
TRBJ2-3 | TRBD2 | many | TRBV30 | CAWSFSGGRDTQYF | TGTGCCTGGAGTTTCAGCGGGGGGAGAGATACGCAGTATTTT
TRBJ2-1 | NA | many | TRBV20-1 | CSAPGTEYNEQFF | TGCAGTGCTCCCGGGACTGAATACAATGAGCAGTTCTTC
TRBJ1-4 | TRBD1 | many | TRBV4-1 | CASSRAGGDNEKLFF | TGCGCCAGCAGCCGGGCAGGGGGAGACAATGAAAAACTGTTTTTT
TRBJ2-5 | NA | many | TRBV10-2 | CASSIQGVETQYF | TGCGCCAGCAGTATACAGGGTGTTGAGACCCAGTACTTC
TRBJ2-3 | NA | many | TRBV7-3 | CASSLSAHTDTQYF | TGTGCCAGCAGCTTAAGTGCCCACACAGATACGCAGTATTTT
TRBJ2-2 | NA | many | TRBV7-9 | CASSLAGHYTGELFF | TGTGCCAGCAGCTTAGCGGGACATTACACCGGGGAGCTGTTTTTT
TRBJ2-7 | TRBD2 | NA | TRBV9 | CASSFGLAGGPASYEQYF | TGTGCCAGCAGCTTCGGACTAGCGGGAGGGCCGGCTTCGTACGAGCAGTACTTC
TRBJ2-7 | NA | few | TRBV6-1 | CASSVSQREQYF | TGTGCCAGCAGTGTGTCCCAACGCGAGCAGTACTTC
TRBJ1-1 | NA | many | TRBV6-5 | CASSYGQGSEAFF | TGTGCCAGCAGTTACGGCCAGGGTAGTGAAGCTTTCTTT
TRBJ1-1 | TRBD1 | many | TRBV4-2 | CASSPGQGRPTEAFF | TGTGCCAGCAGCCCAGGACAGGGTCGCCCCACTGAAGCTTTCTTT
TRBJ1-5 | NA | NA | TRBV9 | CASSSLEGGHGTDTQHF | TGTGCCAGCAGCTCATTAGAGGGGGGGCACGGCACAGATACGCAGCATTTT
TRBJ1-5 | TRBD1 | many | TRBV7-2 | CASSYRDRGSNQPQHF | TGTGCCAGCAGCTACCGGGACAGGGGGAGCAATCAGCCCCAGCATTTT
TRBJ1-3 | NA | many | TRBV28 | CAILKGGSSGNTIYF | TGTGCCATCCTTAAAGGGGGGTCATCTGGAAACACCATATATTTT
TRBJ1-5 | TRBD1 | NA | TRBV6-5 | CASSYRTGDQPQHF | TGTGCCAGCAGTTACCGGACAGGGGACCAGCCCCAGCATTTT
TRBJ2-5 | TRBD2 | many | TRBV6-5 | CASSYSKEGLVSGETQYF | TGTGCCAGCAGTTACTCGAAGGAGGGACTAGTCTCTGGGGAGACCCAGTACTTC
TRBJ1-5 | NA | many | TRBV6-6 | CASSYSDQPQHF | TGTGCCAGCAGTTACTCCGATCAGCCCCAGCATTTT
TRBJ2-7 | NA | NA | TRBV3-1 | CASSQDRSTYEQYF | TGTGCCAGCAGCCAAGATCGGAGTACCTACGAGCAGTACTTC
TRBJ2-7 | NA | many | TRBV7-2 | CASSFLAGRAYEQYF | TGTGCCAGCAGCTTTCTTGCCGGACGGGCCTACGAGCAGTACTTC
TRBJ2-3 | TRBD2 | many | TRBV28 | CASSPWAQRGGDTQYF | TGTGCCAGCAGTCCCTGGGCCCAGCGGGGGGGCGATACGCAGTATTTT
TRBJ2-6 | NA | many | TRBV5-1 | CASSLEFGANVLTF | TGCGCCAGCAGCTTGGAATTTGGGGCCAACGTCCTGACTTTC
TRBJ2-5 | NA | many | TRBV6-1 | CASGRAQETQYF | TGTGCCAGCGGTAGGGCCCAAGAGACCCAGTACTTC
TRBJ2-1 | NA | many | TRBV6-6 | CASSGLGRGGHSYNEQFF | TGTGCCAGCAGCGGACTTGGGAGGGGGGGGCACTCCTACAATGAGCAGTTCTTC
TRBJ2-7 | NA | NA | TRBV5-4 | CASSLAPNSYEQYF | TGTGCCAGCAGCTTGGCTCCAAATTCCTACGAGCAGTACTTC
TRBJ1-1 | TRBD1 | few | TRBV19 | CASSTAGGTEAFF | TGTGCCAGTAGTACCGCAGGGGGCACTGAAGCTTTCTTT
TRBJ1-1 | TRBD1 | many | TRBV6-1 | CASSAPGQKKNTEAFF | TGTGCCAGCAGTGCGCCGGGACAGAAAAAGAACACTGAAGCTTTCTTT
TRBJ2-7 | TRBD1 | many | TRBV7-8 | CASSPNRGYEQYF | TGTGCCAGCAGCCCGAACAGGGGCTACGAGCAGTACTTC
TRBJ2-7 | NA | once | TRBV11-2 | CAISLGRTAELYF | TGTGCCATCAGCTTAGGAAGGACGGCGGAGCTGTACTTC
TRBJ2-1 | NA | many | TRBV24-1 | CATSDSGTDVDEQFF | TGTGCCACCAGTGATTCCGGGACGGACGTGGACGAGCAGTTCTTC
TRBJ2-5 | TRBD1 | many | TRBV6-2/TRBV6-3 | CASSYSPDRGETQYF | TGTGCCAGCAGTTACTCACCGGACAGGGGAGAGACCCAGTACTTC
TRBJ2-5 | TRBD1 | many | TRBV11-2 | CASSPNSGQVETQYF | TGTGCCAGCAGCCCGAACTCGGGACAGGTAGAGACCCAGTACTTC
TRBJ1-2 | NA | many | TRBV20-1 | CSVGRTNYGYTF | TGCAGTGTAGGGCGGACTAACTATGGCTACACCTTC
TRBJ1-1 | NA | once | TRBV30 | CAWRIHTGSNTEAFF | TGTGCCTGGAGGATACACACAGGATCGAACACTGAAGCTTTCTTT
TRBJ2-1 | NA | many | TRBV6-4 | CASSPSPHNEQFF | TGTGCCAGCAGTCCCTCACCCCACAATGAGCAGTTCTTC
TRBJ1-5 | TRBD1 | NA | TRBV10-1 | CASSESETGGYSNQPQHF | TGCGCCAGCAGTGAGTCGGAGACAGGGGGATATAGCAATCAGCCCCAGCATTTT
TRBJ1-2 | NA | medium-sized | TRBV6-1 | CASSEADRNYGYTF | TGTGCCAGCAGTGAAGCTGACAGGAACTATGGCTACACCTTC
TRBJ2-2 | TRBD2 | NA | TRBV29-1 | CSVERLAGGSGELFF | TGCAGCGTTGAACGACTAGCGGGGGGCAGCGGGGAGCTGTTTTTT
TRBJ2-1 | TRBD1 | many | TRBV20-1 | CSASRDRGFNEQFF | TGCAGTGCTTCCCGGGACAGGGGGTTCAATGAGCAGTTCTTC
TRBJ1-4 | TRBD1 | NA | TRBV5-1 | CASSLDGQGNEKLFF | TGCGCCAGCAGCTTGGATGGACAGGGAAATGAAAAACTGTTTTTT
TRBJ1-4 | NA | NA | TRBV5-1 | CASSLDSFNEKLFF | TGCGCCAGCAGCTTGGACAGCTTTAATGAAAAACTGTTTTTT
TRBJ2-1 | TRBD1 | many | TRBV7-9 | CASSQTGDSYNEQFF | TGTGCCAGCAGCCAAACAGGGGACTCCTACAATGAGCAGTTCTTC
TRBJ2-5 | TRBD2 | many | TRBV20-1 | CSALRTRKVETQYF | TGCAGTGCTCTCCGGACTAGAAAGGTCGAGACCCAGTACTTC
TRBJ2-7 | TRBD1 | many | TRBV2 | CASSLAPGTGTGYEQYF | TGTGCCAGCAGTTTGGCACCCGGGACAGGGACCGGGTACGAGCAGTACTTC
TRBJ2-5 | TRBD1 | NA | TRBV2 | CASRPGQGQETQYF | TGTGCCAGCAGGCCGGGACAGGGGCAAGAGACCCAGTACTTC
TRBJ2-7 | NA | many | TRBV20-1 | CSARDSGDLDKQYF | TGCAGTGCTAGAGATTCAGGGGACTTGGACAAGCAGTACTTC
TRBJ2-1 | TRBD2 | NA | TRBV6-2/TRBV6-3 | CASLLAGGMNEQFF | TGTGCCAGTTTACTAGCGGGAGGGATGAATGAGCAGTTCTTC
TRBJ1-2 | NA | NA | TRBV20-1 | CSADTPYTF | TGCAGTGCTGATACCCCCTACACCTTC
TRBJ1-3 | NA | many | TRBV4-1 | CASSQDQGSGNTIYF | TGCGCCAGCAGCCAAGATCAGGGATCTGGAAACACCATATATTTT